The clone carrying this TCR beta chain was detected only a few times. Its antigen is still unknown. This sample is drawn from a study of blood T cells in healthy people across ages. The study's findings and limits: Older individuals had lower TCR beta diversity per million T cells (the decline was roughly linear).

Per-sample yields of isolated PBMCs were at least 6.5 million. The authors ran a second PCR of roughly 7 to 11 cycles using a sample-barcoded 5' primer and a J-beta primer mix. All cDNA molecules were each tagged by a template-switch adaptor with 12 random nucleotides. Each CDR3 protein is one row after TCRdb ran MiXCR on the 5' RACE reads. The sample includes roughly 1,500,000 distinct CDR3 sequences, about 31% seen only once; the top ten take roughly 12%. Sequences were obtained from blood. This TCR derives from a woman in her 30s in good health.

The CDR3 DNA follows: TGCAGTGCTAGAGTCGTCCTCGAGCGGTACTTC. Translation gives CSARVVLERYF. V gene TRBV20-1 combines with J gene TRBJ2-5; D unclear. The ends were cut back, 1 base at V and 13 bases at J, with 13 bases in the middle. The germline V gene encodes CDR1 DFQATT and CDR2 SNEGSKA (reference sequence). This CDR3 has 11 residues.